This TCR beta chain originates from a study of blood T cell repertoires in COVID-19. As processed by the authors: Estimated nucleated cell counts came from reference gene primer amplification. Generated by immunoSEQ multiplex PCR, the TCRdb table keeps only in-frame clones and is missing some. V and J calls and clone size follow that table, whereas D and trimming were derived from the DNA. The sample includes about 400,000 clones, 88% of them seen just once. Trimming at V came to 5 bases and at J to 3 bases, leaving 13 bases not matched to a gene. CDR1 and CDR2 (germline): SEHNR, FQNEAQ (reference sequence). The CDR3 has 16 residues. In terms of age and location, participants ranged from roughly 18 to 100 years and lived in approximately 24 US areas. Clinical histories supplied by participants themselves formed the basis of cohort assignment.

The clonotype originates from a woman between 40 and 50 years old with acute COVID-19. Sequenced: PBMCs or T cells enriched from blood (not recorded which). The gene calls are TRBV7-9 and TRBJ2-7; TRBD1 agrees at 7 bases. The DNA for the CDR3 is TGTGCCAGCAGCCCGTCCTTGAGACAGGGCGTCTACGAGCAGTACTTC. Translating it yields CASSPSLRQGVYEQYF.